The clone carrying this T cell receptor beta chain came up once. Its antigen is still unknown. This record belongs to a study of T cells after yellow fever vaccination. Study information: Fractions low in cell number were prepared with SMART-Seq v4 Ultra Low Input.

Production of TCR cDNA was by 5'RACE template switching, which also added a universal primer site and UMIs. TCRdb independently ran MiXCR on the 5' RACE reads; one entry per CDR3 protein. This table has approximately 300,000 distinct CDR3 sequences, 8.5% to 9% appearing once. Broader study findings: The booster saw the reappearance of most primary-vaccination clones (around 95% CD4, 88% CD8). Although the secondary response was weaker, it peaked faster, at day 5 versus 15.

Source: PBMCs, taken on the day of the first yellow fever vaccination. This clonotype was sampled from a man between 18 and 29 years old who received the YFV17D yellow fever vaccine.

The CDR3 sequence is CASSLAAKQWAFCETQYF. The CDR3 DNA is TGCGCCAGCAGCTTGGCGGCTAAACAGTGGGCGTTTTGTGAGACCCAGTACTTC. The V and J genes are TRBV5-1 and TRBJ2-5; D is uncertain. CDR3 length: 18 amino acids. V was shortened by 0 bases and J by 5 bases, with 23 bases between the two germline ends. Germline CDR1 reads SGHRS; CDR2 reads YFSETQ.